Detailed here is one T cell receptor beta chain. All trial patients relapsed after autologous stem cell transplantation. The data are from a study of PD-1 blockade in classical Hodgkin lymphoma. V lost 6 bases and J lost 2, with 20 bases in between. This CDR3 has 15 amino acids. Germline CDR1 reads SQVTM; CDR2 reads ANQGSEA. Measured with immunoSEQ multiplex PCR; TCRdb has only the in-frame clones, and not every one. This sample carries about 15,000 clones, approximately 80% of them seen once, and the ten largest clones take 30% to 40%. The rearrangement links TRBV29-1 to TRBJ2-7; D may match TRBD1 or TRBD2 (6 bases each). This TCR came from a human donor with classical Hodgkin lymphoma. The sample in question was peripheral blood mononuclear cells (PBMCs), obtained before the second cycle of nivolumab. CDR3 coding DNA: TGCAGCGTCCTAAGGGGGGCAACCCCTCCCTACGAGCAGTACTTC. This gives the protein CSVLRGATPPYEQYF.